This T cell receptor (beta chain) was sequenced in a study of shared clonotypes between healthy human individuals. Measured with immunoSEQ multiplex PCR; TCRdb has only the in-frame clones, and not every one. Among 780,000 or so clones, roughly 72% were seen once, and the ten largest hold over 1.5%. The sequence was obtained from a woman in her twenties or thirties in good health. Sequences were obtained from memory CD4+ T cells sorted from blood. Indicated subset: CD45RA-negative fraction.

The CDR3 DNA reads as TGTGCCACCAGCAGAGATCTGGATTTCCATCAGCCCCAGCATTTT. The encoded protein is CATSRDLDFHQPQHF. The chain combines TRBV15 with TRBJ1-5; D is uncertain. Trimming removed 0 bases from V and 5 bases from J, with 11 bases in between. The germline CDR1 and CDR2 sequences are LNHNV and YYDKDF (reference sequence). The CDR3 is 15 amino acids.